These T cell receptor beta chains were read from a single sample in a study of identical twins. TCRdb called the 5' RACE reads again in MiXCR, with one record for every CDR3 protein. The table shows around 490,000 distinct CDR3 sequences, with around 15% occurring only once. This same sample was also taken into another study, of yellow fever vaccine responses in identical twins.

The sample was CD4+ T cells sorted from blood. The receptor source for this set is a woman aged 18-29 years in good health. The CDR3 runs from the conserved cysteine through the conserved F or W. D genes are given only for firm matches. Part of the rows lack a size; the others show once, few, many or a class for expanded clones.

V gene: TRBV5-1; clone size: many; J gene: TRBJ2-3; D gene: TRBD1; CDR3 protein: CASSNRQGPDTQYF; CDR3 DNA: TGCGCCAGCAGCAATAGACAGGGGCCAGATACGCAGTATTTT
V gene: TRBV12-3/TRBV12-4; clone size: few; J gene: TRBJ2-5; D gene: -; CDR3 protein: CASSLGALETQYF; CDR3 DNA: TGTGCCAGCAGTTTAGGAGCCCTGGAGACCCAGTACTTC
V gene: TRBV15; clone size: few; J gene: TRBJ2-1; D gene: -; CDR3 protein: CATSRDWLGNNEQFF; CDR3 DNA: TGTGCCACCAGCAGAGATTGGTTGGGTAACAATGAGCAGTTCTTC
V gene: TRBV12-3/TRBV12-4; clone size: few; J gene: TRBJ2-3; D gene: TRBD1; CDR3 protein: CASTEGAATDTQYF; CDR3 DNA: TGTGCCAGCACCGAGGGGGCCGCGACAGATACGCAGTATTTT
V gene: TRBV20-1; clone size: many; J gene: TRBJ1-4; D gene: -; CDR3 protein: CSASLRRATNEKLFF; CDR3 DNA: TGCAGTGCTAGCCTCCGGCGTGCAACTAATGAAAAACTGTTTTTT
V gene: TRBV20-1; clone size: few; J gene: TRBJ2-3; D gene: -; CDR3 protein: CSASNFRGAVTDTQYF; CDR3 DNA: TGCAGTGCTAGTAACTTTCGGGGGGCGGTCACAGATACGCAGTATTTT
V gene: TRBV5-1; clone size: few; J gene: TRBJ2-7; D gene: -; CDR3 protein: CASSLGLSQADYEQYF; CDR3 DNA: TGCGCCAGCAGCTTGGGTCTGAGCCAGGCCGACTACGAGCAGTACTTC
V gene: TRBV19; clone size: -; J gene: TRBJ2-1; D gene: -; CDR3 protein: CASKSGSAYNEQFF; CDR3 DNA: TGTGCCAGTAAAAGCGGCTCCGCCTACAATGAGCAGTTCTTC
V gene: TRBV7-9; clone size: -; J gene: TRBJ1-4; D gene: TRBD1; CDR3 protein: CASTGQGGEKLFF; CDR3 DNA: TGTGCCAGCACGGGACAGGGAGGTGAAAAACTGTTTTTT
V gene: TRBV12-3/TRBV12-4; clone size: many; J gene: TRBJ2-1; D gene: TRBD1; CDR3 protein: CASTDRDRVTPIF; CDR3 DNA: TGTGCCAGCACAGACCGGGACAGGGTAACCCCGATCTTC